Below, 16 T cell receptor beta chains from the same sample are listed, as sequenced in a study of blood T cell repertoires in COVID-19. The protocol was immunoSEQ multiplex PCR, while the TCRdb copy is restricted to in-frame clones and leaves out a portion. The profile covers 200,000 to 300,000 clones, with approximately 89% appearing a single time and approximately 2.2% taken by the ten largest. Sequenced input: peripheral blood. The receptors shown here come from a woman between 45 and 60 years old with acute or convalescent COVID-19.

The chain combines TRBV7-3 with TRBJ1-5, with D maybe TRBD1 (5 bases). V lost 0 bases and J 0 bases, leaving 6 bases between the germline ends. The CDR3 is 15 amino acids. Germline assignment: CDR1 SGHTA and CDR2 FQGTGA. The CDR3 loop is CASSLTGDSNQPQHF. In nucleotides, the CDR3 is TGTGCCAGCAGCTTAACAGGGGATAGCAATCAGCCCCAGCATTTT.

The V call is TRBV5-1, the J call TRBJ2-7; no clear D gene. This CDR3 is 17 amino acids long. Germline V gene lookup returns CDR1 SGHRS and CDR2 YFSETQ. With 4 bases removed from V and 5 bases from J, the gap between germline ends came to 25 bases. In DNA form, the CDR3 reads TGCGCCAGCAGCCAAAGTGCCGCGGCACGACGTGTCCACGAGCAGTACTTC. This translates into CASSQSAAARRVHEQYF. The full variable domain, rest sourced from reference TRBV5-1 and TRBJ2-7, is KAGVTQTPRYLIKTRGQQVTLSCSPISGHRSVSWYQQTPGQGLQFLFEYFSETQRNKGNFPGRFSGRQFSNSRSEMNVSTLELGDSALYLCASSQSAAARRVHEQYFGPGTRLTVT.

Written as DNA, the CDR3 is TGTGCCAGCAGTTACTCGACTAGGTTAAACTCCTACGAGCAGTACTTC. Translation: CASSYSTRLNSYEQYF. The chain joins TRBV6-2 or TRBV6-3 to TRBJ2-7; D is perhaps TRBD2 (6 bases). The germline CDR1 and CDR2 sequences are MNHEY and SVGEGT. This CDR3 has 16 residues. V was pared by 0 bases and J by 0 bases, with 12 bases between.

The CDR3 nucleotides are TGTGCCAGTAGTGTGACAGGCGACCAAGAGACCCAGTACTTC. Amino acid sequence: CASSVTGDQETQYF. The chain links TRBV19 to TRBJ2-5, with TRBD1 as a possible D gene (6 bases). CDR1 is LNHDA, CDR2 SQIVND, per germline (reference sequence). This CDR3 spans 14 amino acids. V was clipped by 5 bases and J by 0 bases, with 10 bases between them.

The chain couples TRBV18 to TRBJ2-3; 12 nucleotides align to TRBD2. The CDR3 is made up of 15 amino acids. With V trimmed by 0 bases and J by 5 bases, 0 bases remained unmatched. Germline CDR1 KGHSH, CDR2 LQKENI. In DNA form, the CDR3 reads TGTGCCAGCTCACCACCGGGACTAGCGGGAGATACGCAGTATTTT. Amino acid sequence: CASSPPGLAGDTQYF.

The V and J genes are TRBV5-1 and TRBJ1-1; 11 bases match TRBD1. V dropped 5 bases and J dropped 5; count of bases not matched to a gene: 8. This CDR3 has 15 amino acids. Germline V lookup: CDR1 SGHRS, CDR2 YFSETQ. CDR3 bases: TGCGCCAGCAGTAGTACCGGGACAGGGGGTACTGAAGCTTTCTTT. Amino acids: CASSSTGTGGTEAFF.

The chain employs TRBV7-8 and TRBJ2-1; a possible D gene is TRBD1 (6 bases). The CDR3 loop spans 13 amino acids. Germline loops: CDR1 SGHVS, CDR2 FQNEAQ. Trimming removed 1 base at V and 7 bases at J, with 8 bases between. The chain's CDR3 is CASSLGTVNEQFF. Here the CDR3 DNA reads TGTGCCAGCAGCTTAGGGACAGTTAATGAGCAGTTCTTC.

Turning to this clone: Additional DNA sequences in this sample encode the identical CDR3. The chain joins TRBV7-3 to TRBJ1-1, with 8 nucleotides matching TRBD1. CDR3 length equals 14 residues. The V and J ends lost 3 bases and 1 base, in that order; junction bases with no gene match: 1. CDR1 and CDR2 (germline): SGHTA, FQGTGA. CDR3 in amino acids: CASSFGQGNTEAFF. Here the CDR3 DNA reads TGTGCCAGCAGCTTCGGACAGGGGAACACTGAAGCTTTCTTT.

The chain recombines TRBV6-6 with TRBJ1-3; D is uncertain. The CDR3 extends over 13 amino acids. From germline, CDR1 is MNHNY and CDR2 SVGAGI (reference sequence). Trimming took off 6 bases at V and 0 bases at J, with 6 bases between the two ends. In nucleotides, the CDR3 is TGTGCCAGCAGGGCTTCCTCTGGAAACACCATATATTTT. It yields the protein CASRASSGNTIYF.

This rearrangement joins TRBV9 to TRBJ2-7, with TRBD2 matching over 12 bases. The trim removed 3 bases at V and 2 bases at J, leaving 3 bases unmatched. The CDR3 has 15 amino acids. Germline V CDR1 and CDR2: SGDLS, YYNGEE. In nucleotides, the CDR3 is TGTGCCAGCAGCGCCGGACTAGCGGGGACCTACGAGCAGTACTTC. Protein: CASSAGLAGTYEQYF.

This clone was counted once. Different DNA sequences within this sample yield the same CDR3. CDR3 DNA sequence: TGTGCCAGTAGTAGGGGGCTAGCTGGCCCCTACGAGCAGTACTTC. Translating it yields CASSRGLAGPYEQYF. The chain combines TRBV19 with TRBJ2-7; tentative D call: TRBD1 (6 bases). CDR1 is LNHDA, CDR2 SQIVND, per germline (reference sequence). The CDR3 extends over 15 amino acids. Trimming removed 4 bases from V and 2 bases from J, with 15 bases in between.

V gene TRBV6-5 combines with J gene TRBJ2-3; 8 bases map to TRBD2. Germline V lookup: CDR1 MNHEY, CDR2 SVGAGI. V gave up 6 bases and J gave up 6 bases; unmatched junction bases: 8. The CDR3 totals 14 residues. This chain's CDR3 is CASRGGLVGDTQYF. CDR3 nucleotides: TGTGCCAGCAGGGGGGGACTAGTAGGCGATACGCAGTATTTT.

The V gene is TRBV5-8, the J gene TRBJ2-3; TRBD1 matches 9 bases. With 0 bases clipped from V and 4 bases from J, the junction kept 15 bases outside the gene matches. The V gene's germline CDR1 is SGHTS and CDR2 YDEGEE. The CDR3 consists of 19 residues. The CDR3 DNA sequence: TGTGCCAGCAGCTTGGGCACCGGGACAGGGCGTGGGGTACCAGATACGCAGTATTTT. Its translation: CASSLGTGTGRGVPDTQYF.

This chain links TRBV1 with TRBJ2-5; TRBD2 reflects the table's D call only, with no check against the DNA. TRBV1 is a pseudogene. The CDR3 runs 12 residues. CDR3 residues: CTSSQASATQYF. The CDR3 DNA sequence: TGCACCAGCAGCCAGGCCAGCGCGACCCAGTACTTC.

The V gene is TRBV6-2 or TRBV6-3, the J gene TRBJ1-1, with D possibly matching TRBD1 (6 bases). The CDR3 consists of 14 residues. V was clipped by 3 bases and J by 3 bases, with 11 bases between them. CDR1 is MNHEY, CDR2 SVGEGT, per germline. The CDR3 is CASSYLDSYTEAFF. CDR3 sequence (DNA): TGTGCCAGCAGTTATTTGGACAGTTACACTGAAGCTTTCTTT.

This clone was detected only once. Within the sample, other DNA sequences also encode this same CDR3. CDR3 in DNA: TGTGCCAGCAGCGCTGGACTAGCGGGATACAATGAGCAGTTCTTC. It is translated as CASSAGLAGYNEQFF. The chain links TRBV9 to TRBJ2-1; the match to TRBD2 covers 12 bases. V shed 3 bases, J shed 4 bases, and the junction held 2 bases outside the gene matches. The CDR3 totals 15 residues. Germline CDR1 and CDR2: SGDLS and YYNGEE.